Each of the 27 T cell receptor beta chains below was sequenced from the same sample in a study of blood T cells in healthy people across ages. A second PCR, run for about 7 to 11 cycles, used a sample-barcoded 5' primer plus a J-beta primer mix. One entry per CDR3 protein, called by TCRdb with MiXCR from the 5' RACE reads. In the table there are 450,000 to 700,000 distinct CDR3 sequences, roughly a quarter of which are singletons. Sequenced sample: blood. The receptors were gathered from an older woman in good health.

CDR3: CASSFGPRGPTGYTF. As DNA, the CDR3 is TGTGCCAGCAGCTTTGGCCCTCGGGGGCCCACTGGCTACACCTTC. The V call is TRBV7-8, the J call TRBJ1-2; possible D gene TRBD1, 6 bases. Trimming took 3 bases from V and 7 from J, leaving 18 bases between them. This CDR3 contains 15 residues. Germline loops: CDR1 SGHVS, CDR2 FQNEAQ.

The chain has TRBV20-1 and TRBJ2-7, with D possibly called TRBD1 or TRBD2 (7 bases each). The V end was cut by 5 bases, the J end by 4 bases, with 21 bases between. The CDR3 has 15 residues. Germline loops: CDR1 DFQATT, CDR2 SNEGSKA (reference sequence). The CDR3 nucleotides are TGCAGTGCTTCAGGGGGGGGCGAAACGGAGTACGAGCAGTACTTC. Amino acids: CSASGGGETEYEQYF.

Turning to this clonotype: The CDR3 does not end in the conserved phenylalanine or tryptophan, so this is likely a read error. This sequence joins TRBV7-7 and TRBJ2-1; 8 bases map to TRBD1. CDR1 and CDR2 from the germline V gene are SSHAT and FNYEAQ (reference sequence). The CDR3 runs 16 residues. In DNA form, the CDR3 reads TGTGCTAGCAGCGCCCGGACAGGGACCTCCTACAATGAGCAGTTCCTC. Translation: CASSARTGTSYNEQFL.

The chain employs TRBV12-3 or TRBV12-4 and TRBJ1-2; TRBD1 matches 10 bases. Trimming removed 7 bases from V and 6 bases from J; junction bases left unmatched: 8. This CDR3 comprises 14 residues. The CDR3 sequence is CASTFRGQGNGYTF. The CDR3 coding sequence is TGTGCCAGCACCTTTAGGGGACAGGGGAATGGCTACACCTTC.

This clonotype was seen only a few times. The rearrangement uses TRBV9 and TRBJ2-2; D perhaps matches TRBD1 (7 bases). Per germline, CDR1 SGDLS and CDR2 YYNGEE. The CDR3 length is 15 residues. Between the trimmed V and J ends, which lost 2 bases and 3 bases, there was a span of 11 bases. Here the CDR3 DNA reads TGTGCCAGCAGCGTGACAGGGAGGTACACCGGGGAGCTGTTTTTT. Its translation is CASSVTGRYTGELFF. The full variable domain, its missing parts supplied by reference TRBV9 and TRBJ2-2, is DSGVTQTPKHLITATGQRVTLRCSPRSGDLSVYWYQQSLDQGLQFLIQYYNGEERAKGNILERFSAQQFPDLHSELNLSSLELGDSALYFCASSVTGRYTGELFFGEGSRLTVL.

To note about this clonotype: It is unclear where the CDR3 begins or ends on the DNA, so no DNA is shown, and the CDR3 is as TCRdb lists it. The chain uses TRBV24-1 and TRBJ2-7; the table's D call TRBD1 went unverified against the DNA. The CDR3 has 16 amino acids, counting both end residues. CDR1 and CDR2 (germline): KGHDR, SFDVKD. The CDR3: CAAYPYRCTRRDEQYF.

There are a few counts of this clonotype. The chain has TRBV5-1 and TRBJ2-5; the match to TRBD2 covers 15 bases. With 4 bases clipped from V and 3 bases from J, the junction kept 7 bases outside the gene matches. Germline V lookup: CDR1 SGHRS, CDR2 YFSETQ. This CDR3 has 17 residues. CDR3: CASSLRTSGGAEETQYF. Here the CDR3 DNA reads TGCGCCAGCAGCCTTCGGACTAGCGGGGGGGCCGAAGAGACCCAGTACTTC.

The chain combines TRBV20-1 with TRBJ2-5; 13 bases are a match to TRBD2. J gave up 9 bases and V 0 bases, and 4 bases lay outside the gene matches. The CDR3 is 14 amino acids. CDR1 is DFQATT, CDR2 SNEGSKA, per germline (reference sequence). The CDR3 DNA reads as TGCAGTGCTAGAGATCCAGGACTAGCGGGGGCCCAGTACTTC. Amino acid sequence: CSARDPGLAGAQYF.

A remark on this clonotype: No conserved phenylalanine or tryptophan ends this CDR3, so it is likely a read error. The DNA is left out, because the CDR3 cannot be placed on it with certainty; the CDR3 is given as TCRdb lists it. The V gene is TRBV12-3 or TRBV12-4, the J gene TRBJ2-3. The CDR3 spans 14 amino acids, including both terminal residues. This CDR3 is CASSLWVSTDTQYS.

The rearrangement uses TRBV5-1 and TRBJ2-1; D possibly uses TRBD1 or TRBD2 (5 bases each). From germline, CDR1 is SGHRS and CDR2 YFSETQ. The CDR3 is 16 residues long. V lost 0 bases and J 0 bases, leaving 10 bases between the germline ends. CDR3 loop: CASSLGGTNSYNEQFF. CDR3 DNA: TGCGCCAGCAGCTTGGGGGGGACGAACTCCTACAATGAGCAGTTCTTC.

J is TRBJ2-1 and V is TRBV28; D unclear. The CDR3 consists of 11 residues. V was shortened by 6 bases and J by 7 bases, with 7 bases between the two germline ends. Germline loops: CDR1 MDHEN, CDR2 SYDVKM. The CDR3 bases are TGTGCCAGCAGATCGCTGAATGAGCAGTTCTTC. Translated: CASRSLNEQFF.

A few counts support this clonotype. V usage is TRBV7-9 and J usage is TRBJ2-5, with TRBD2 as a possible D gene (5 bases). The J call may be mistaken, given a closer DNA end match to TRBJ2-1. The CDR3 covers 13 residues. Germline lookup yields CDR1 SEHNR and CDR2 FQNEAQ (reference sequence). The CDR3 reads CAEGQLANNEQFF. The CDR3 DNA reads TGTGCCGAGGGTCAGTTAGCGAACAATGAGCAGTTCTTC.

This clonotype was counted between two and nine times. The CDR3 nucleotides read TGTGCCAGCAGTCCGGACAGGGGGAGGCCCTACGAGCAGTACTTC. This sequence encodes CASSPDRGRPYEQYF. This chain uses TRBV12-3 or TRBV12-4 with TRBJ2-7; 10 bases are shared with TRBD1. V shed 5 bases and J 2 bases; nucleotides not matched to a gene: 6. The CDR3 covers 15 residues.

This clonotype came up a few times. The CDR3 nucleotides read TGTGCCAGCACCCCGGACAGGGGAAGGAATGGCTACACCTTC. This codes for CASTPDRGRNGYTF. This sequence joins TRBV12-3 or TRBV12-4 and TRBJ1-2, with 9 positions matching TRBD1. Trimming cost V 7 bases and J 6 bases; bases outside gene matches: 9. The CDR3 length is 14 residues.

The chain couples TRBV4-3 to TRBJ1-1; unclear D gene. CDR1 is LGHNA, CDR2 YSLEER, per germline. Trimming removed 4 bases at V and 0 bases at J, with 9 bases between. This CDR3 comprises 14 residues. CDR3 sequence reads: CASSRNTLNTEAFF. The CDR3 DNA is TGCGCCAGCAGCCGCAACACCTTGAACACTGAAGCTTTCTTT.

V usage is TRBV7-9 and J usage is TRBJ2-2; D is perhaps TRBD1 (5 bases). CDR1 and CDR2 from the germline V gene are SEHNR and FQNEAQ (reference sequence). Trimming cost V 6 bases and J 4 bases, with 18 bases left between them. The CDR3 runs to 16 residues. The CDR3 loop is CASRPDPRRGTGELFF. The DNA for the CDR3 is TGTGCCAGCAGGCCTGATCCTCGTAGGGGCACCGGGGAGCTGTTTTTT.

The gene calls are TRBV5-1 and TRBJ2-5; 9 positions agree with TRBD2. Germline V lookup: CDR1 SGHRS, CDR2 YFSETQ. V shed 5 bases, J shed 2 bases, and the junction held 7 bases outside the gene matches. The CDR3 runs to 15 residues. In DNA form, the CDR3 reads TGCGCCAGCAGGCCAGGACTAGCGTGGCAAGAGACCCAGTACTTC. Its translation is CASRPGLAWQETQYF.

This clonotype was found a few times. This chain joins TRBV5-1 and TRBJ2-5; 8 positions match TRBD1. The V segment lost 4 bases and the J segment 0 bases; nucleotides outside the gene matches: 17. There are 19 residues in the CDR3. Germline CDR1 and CDR2: SGHRS and YFSETQ. CDR3 in DNA: TGCGCCAGCAGCCAACCCAGGACAGGGCCAAAAAATTACCAAGAGACCCAGTACTTC. Amino acids: CASSQPRTGPKNYQETQYF.

The chain carries TRBV6-2 or TRBV6-3 and TRBJ2-2, with TRBD2 matching 11 bases. Per germline, CDR1 MNHEY and CDR2 SVGEGT. V lost 6 bases, J lost 4 bases, and 13 bases stayed unmatched. The CDR3 length is 18 residues. DNA of the CDR3: TGTGCCAGCAGCCCATGGCCGACTAGCGGGGCTCGCACCGGGGAGCTGTTTTTT. Translated: CASSPWPTSGARTGELFF.

The gene calls are TRBV11-2 and TRBJ1-6, with D possibly being TRBD1 (5 bases). The germline V and J ends were trimmed by 5 bases and 8 bases, with 16 bases remaining between them. CDR1 is SGHAT and CDR2 is FQNNGV in the germline V gene. The CDR3 consists of 15 residues. The CDR3 nucleotides are TGTGCCAGCAGCCCTATCCGACAGAGACATTCACCCCTCCACTTT. It yields the protein CASSPIRQRHSPLHF.

The rearrangement uses TRBV7-9 and TRBJ1-2; no clear D. V lost 7 bases to trimming and J lost 8 bases, with 14 bases between them. Germline lookup yields CDR1 SEHNR and CDR2 FQNEAQ (reference sequence). CDR3 length: 12 residues. CDR3 sequence (DNA): TGTGCCAGCAACCTGAACAGCTACGGCTACACCTTC. Encoded protein: CASNLNSYGYTF. Full variable domain (missing parts from reference TRBV7-9 and TRBJ1-2): DTGVSQNPRHKITKRGQNVTFRCDPISEHNRLYWYRQTLGQGPEFLTYFQNEAQLEKSRLLSDRFSAERPKGSFSTLEIQRTEQGDSAMYLCASNLNSYGYTFGSGTRLTVV.

The chain combines TRBV18 with TRBJ2-1; D assignment may be TRBD1 or TRBD2 (7 bases each). The V and J ends lost 0 bases and 8 bases respectively, with 11 bases between them. CDR1 is KGHSH, CDR2 LQKENI, per germline. This CDR3 has 14 amino acids. CDR3 loop: CASSPPGGGDEQFF. The CDR3, as DNA: TGTGCCAGCTCACCACCGGGAGGGGGCGATGAGCAGTTCTTC. Full variable domain (remainder filled in from reference TRBV18 and TRBJ2-1): NAGVMQNPRHLVRRRGQEARLRCSPMKGHSHVYWYRQLPEEGLKFMVYLQKENIIDESGMPKERFSAEFPKEGPSILRIQQVVRGDSAAYFCASSPPGGGDEQFFGPGTRLTVL.

This clonotype has just a few counts. The J gene is TRBJ1-6, the V gene TRBV5-1, with 9 nucleotides matching TRBD1. Losses at the gene ends were 3 bases for V and 7 bases for J; bases not matched to a gene: 5. The germline gives CDR1 SGHRS, CDR2 YFSETQ. The CDR3 loop spans 15 amino acids. In DNA form, the CDR3 reads TGCGCCAGCAGCTCGGACAGGGGCACAAATTCACCCCTCCACTTT. Translation gives CASSSDRGTNSPLHF.

About this clonotype: The conserved closing phenylalanine or tryptophan is absent in this CDR3, likely reflecting a read error. The rearrangement joins TRBV18 to TRBJ1-1; D remains unclear. This CDR3 is 13 amino acids long. Looked up from germline, CDR1 is KGHSH and CDR2 is LQKENI. With 1 base removed from V and 2 bases from J, the gap between germline ends came to 5 bases. The CDR3 DNA reads TGTGCCAGCTCACCACTCGTTAACACTGAAGCTTTCCTT. Its translation: CASSPLVNTEAFL.

This clonotype showed up just a few times. The V and J genes are TRBV20-1 and TRBJ2-5, with 11 bases lining up with TRBD2. CDR1 is DFQATT and CDR2 is SNEGSKA in the germline V gene (reference sequence). V trimming: 6 bases; J trimming: 5 bases; junction bases outside the gene matches: 5. The length of the CDR3 is 13 residues. CDR3 sequence reads: CSATTSGVETQYF. The CDR3 DNA sequence: TGCAGTGCCACGACTAGCGGGGTGGAGACCCAGTACTTC.

The chain has TRBV5-1 and TRBJ2-3, with a weak D call TRBD2 (5 bases). The CDR3 is 13 amino acids. The V and J ends lost 7 bases and 2 bases respectively, with 11 bases between them. The germline V gene has CDR1 SGHRS and CDR2 YFSETQ. This CDR3 is CASHAGLTDTQYF. DNA of the CDR3: TGCGCCAGCCATGCGGGTCTCACAGATACGCAGTATTTT.

V gene TRBV6-1 combines with J gene TRBJ2-4; D is unclear. V was cut by 8 bases and J by 0 bases, with 11 bases left in between. This CDR3 has 14 amino acids. The germline V gene encodes CDR1 MNHNS and CDR2 SASEGT. CDR3 protein: CASGVEIAKNIQYF. In nucleotides, the CDR3 is TGTGCCAGCGGGGTCGAGATAGCCAAAAACATTCAGTACTTC.